Below are 21 T cell receptor beta chains sequenced from a single sample in a study of shared clonotypes between healthy human individuals. Assay used: immunoSEQ multiplex PCR; TCRdb lists only in-frame clones, some missing. The repertoire consists of roughly 2.4 million clones, with 95% occurring once and the leading ten covering about 0.13%. Material for sequencing was naive CD4+ T cells sorted from blood. This sample's subset: CD45RA+ positively selected. These receptor sequences come from a man between 18 and 35 years old in good health.

The J gene is TRBJ2-5, the V gene TRBV18, with a weak D call TRBD1 (5 bases). This CDR3 has 14 residues. V was clipped by 3 bases and J by 7 bases, with 15 bases between them. The germline CDR1 and CDR2 sequences are KGHSH and LQKENI. The CDR3 spells CASSPGAGSGTQYF. The CDR3 DNA follows: TGTGCCAGCTCACCTGGAGCAGGGTCCGGGACCCAGTACTTC.

The CDR3 region has the DNA TGTGCCAGCAGCTCTTATTCGACAGGGGCGTCGAGCTACACCTTC. As protein: CASSSYSTGASSYTF. V usage is TRBV7-3 and J usage is TRBJ1-2, with TRBD1 identical over 8 bases. V lost 4 bases, J lost 9 bases, and 13 bases stayed unmatched. Germline values: CDR1 SGHTA, CDR2 FQGTGA. The length of the CDR3 is 15 residues. Looking up the rest from reference TRBV7-3 and TRBJ1-2 gives the full variable domain: GAGVSQTPSNKVTEKGKYVELRCDPISGHTALYWYRQSLGQGPEFLIYFQGTGAADDSGLPNDRFFAVRPEGSVSTLKIQRTERGDSAVYLCASSSYSTGASSYTFGSGTRLTVV.

The J gene is TRBJ1-2, the V gene TRBV30; D remains unclear. Germline loops: CDR1 GTSNPN, CDR2 SVGIG (reference sequence). Trimming cost V 3 bases and J 4 bases, with 15 bases left between them. CDR3 size: 14 residues. The CDR3 region is CAWRGSVASYGYTF. The CDR3 DNA reads TGTGCCTGGAGGGGGTCTGTGGCTTCCTATGGCTACACCTTC.

The chain joins TRBV10-1 to TRBJ1-1; D unclear. Trimming left V 0 bases short and J 6 bases short, with 8 bases between. Germline CDR1 is WNHNN and CDR2 is SYGVQD (reference sequence). CDR3 length equals 13 residues. The CDR3 DNA reads TGCGCCAGCAGTGAGTCATGGGGAGCTGAAGCTTTCTTT. It codes for CASSESWGAEAFF.

The chain has TRBV6-1 and TRBJ1-3; D is uncertain. Trimming stripped 4 bases from V and 1 base from J, with 11 bases between. The germline CDR1 and CDR2 sequences are MNHNS and SASEGT. The CDR3 covers 15 residues. The CDR3 sequence: CASSVYTGSGNTIYF. The DNA for the CDR3 is TGTGCCAGCAGTGTTTATACGGGGTCTGGAAACACCATATATTTT.

The genes are TRBV28 and TRBJ2-1; D is unresolved. This CDR3 has 14 amino acids. The germline V and J ends were trimmed by 7 bases and 6 bases, with 16 bases remaining between them. Per the germline V gene, CDR1 is MDHEN and CDR2 is SYDVKM. The CDR3 sequence: CASTRPRASNEQFF. Here the CDR3 DNA reads TGTGCCAGCACCCGCCCCCGGGCGAGCAATGAGCAGTTCTTC.

V gene TRBV6-6 combines with J gene TRBJ2-3; the D is unclear. V was shortened by 5 bases and J by 6 bases, with 18 bases between the two germline ends. CDR1 and CDR2 from the germline V gene are MNHNY and SVGAGI (reference sequence). CDR3 size: 15 residues. CDR3 coding DNA: TGTGCCAGCAGTCGCGAACGAACCCACCGGGATACGCAGTATTTT. Residues: CASSRERTHRDTQYF.

The J gene is TRBJ1-6, the V gene TRBV11-2; D call uncertain. Trimming removed 5 bases from V and 10 bases from J, with 18 bases in between. Looked up from germline, CDR1 is SGHAT and CDR2 is FQNNGV. This CDR3 spans 15 amino acids. CDR3 region: CASSTERSNGSPLHF. CDR3 coding DNA: TGTGCCAGCAGCACCGAAAGGAGTAATGGATCACCCCTCCACTTT.

CDR3 sequence (DNA): TGTGCCAGCAGCCCCAGGCAGCATTCCTACGAGCAGTACTTC. Encoded protein: CASSPRQHSYEQYF. J is TRBJ2-7 and V is TRBV5-4; D remains unclear. The V end was cut by 4 bases, the J end by 1 base, with 12 bases between. This CDR3 spans 14 amino acids. CDR1 and CDR2 from the germline V gene are SGHNT and YYREEE (reference sequence).

The J gene is TRBJ2-1, the V gene TRBV28; the D is unclear. Deletions cut 0 bases from V and 5 bases from J, with 8 bases between. Germline CDR1 is MDHEN and CDR2 is SYDVKM. The CDR3 consists of 14 residues. The CDR3 loop reads CASSLWGLDNEQFF. CDR3 in DNA: TGTGCCAGCAGTTTATGGGGGTTGGACAATGAGCAGTTCTTC.

J is TRBJ2-2 and V is TRBV28; D could derive from TRBD1 or TRBD2 (5 bases each). Trimming took off 4 bases at V and 7 bases at J, with 16 bases between the two ends. Germline loops: CDR1 MDHEN, CDR2 SYDVKM. The CDR3 sequence is 15 residues long. For the CDR3, the DNA is TGTGCCAGCAGTTGGGGGACCGGAAGCTACGGGGAGCTGTTTTTT. As protein: CASSWGTGSYGELFF. The entire variable domain, with the rest obtained from reference TRBV28 and TRBJ2-2, is as follows: DVKVTQSSRYLVKRTGEKVFLECVQDMDHENMFWYRQDPGLGLRLIYFSYDVKMKEKGDIPEGYSVSREKKERFSLILESASTNQTSMYLCASSWGTGSYGELFFGEGSRLTVL.

In the case of this clone: One junction end disagrees with the germline gene, perhaps due to a read error. The chain has TRBV28 and TRBJ2-7, with D perhaps matching TRBD2 (6 bases). CDR1 is MDHEN, CDR2 SYDVKM, per germline. CDR3 length: 13 residues. As DNA, the CDR3 is TGTGCCAGCAGGATGAGGGGTCGGGGGACCTTTCTCTTC. Translating gives CASRMRGRGTFLF.

The gene calls are TRBV29-1 and TRBJ1-1; D is uncertain. CDR1 and CDR2 from the germline V gene are SQVTM and ANQGSEA. Deletions cut 1 base from V and 5 bases from J, with 11 bases between. The CDR3 covers 13 residues. The CDR3 region has the DNA TGCAGCGTTGAAGTCGTCTTGGGGACTGAAGCTTTCTTT. It translates to CSVEVVLGTEAFF.

The chain links TRBV29-1 to TRBJ1-1; D is uncertain. This CDR3 has 14 residues. V lost 1 base and J lost 0, with 9 bases in between. Germline V lookup: CDR1 SQVTM, CDR2 ANQGSEA. CDR3 coding DNA: TGCAGCGTTGAAGTCAAGGGTATGAACACTGAAGCTTTCTTT. This gives the protein CSVEVKGMNTEAFF.

The chain's CDR3 is CASSTVMEAANYGYTF. The CDR3 DNA sequence: TGTGCCAGCAGCACGGTTATGGAGGCGGCAAACTATGGCTACACCTTC. The chain recombines TRBV5-4 with TRBJ1-2; D gene uncertain. CDR3 length: 16 amino acids. V lost 4 bases and J lost 2, with 18 bases in between. The germline V gene has CDR1 SGHNT and CDR2 YYREEE (reference sequence).

The V gene is TRBV7-2, the J gene TRBJ1-5; D possibly corresponds to TRBD1 (5 bases). The V gene's germline CDR1 is SGHTA and CDR2 FQGNSA. Trimming left V 6 bases short and J 4 bases short, with 10 bases between. The CDR3 loop spans 13 amino acids. The CDR3, as DNA: TGTGCCAGCAGTTCAGGACAAAATCAGCCCCAGCATTTT. Its translation is CASSSGQNQPQHF.

The rearrangement links TRBV25-1 to TRBJ1-6, with a possible D match to TRBD1 (6 bases). The CDR3 extends over 16 amino acids. The V end was cut by 3 bases, the J end by 2 bases, with 11 bases between. Germline-derived CDR1 and CDR2 are MGHDK and SYGVNS. The CDR3 spells CASSDVGGAYNSPLHF. As DNA, the CDR3 is TGTGCCAGCAGTGATGTGGGGGGCGCCTATAATTCACCCCTCCACTTT.

The chain recombines TRBV6-5 with TRBJ1-4; 10 bases agree with TRBD1. V was pared by 0 bases and J by 6 bases, with 1 base of the junction left unmatched. Germline V gives CDR1 MNHEY, CDR2 SVGAGI. The CDR3 totals 15 residues. DNA of the CDR3: TGTGCCAGCAGTTACTCGACAGGGGGCTATGAAAAACTGTTTTTT. It translates to CASSYSTGGYEKLFF.

This sequence joins TRBV28 and TRBJ1-1; D remains ambiguous. Germline V gives CDR1 MDHEN, CDR2 SYDVKM. There are 12 residues in the CDR3. Trimming removed 11 bases from V and 11 bases from J, with 21 bases in between. The CDR3 region has the DNA TGTGCCTGTATGAACAACCCTGGCGGGGCTTTCTTT. Amino acids: CACMNNPGGAFF.

The rearrangement uses TRBV14 and TRBJ2-2; 9 positions agree with TRBD1. The CDR3 is 15 amino acids. Per the germline V gene, CDR1 is SGHDN and CDR2 is FVKESK. V lost 3 bases and J lost 5; bases outside the gene matches: 4. CDR3 sequence reads: CASSQRDRATGELFF. The DNA of the CDR3 is TGTGCCAGCAGCCAGAGGGACAGGGCGACCGGGGAGCTGTTTTTT.

J is TRBJ1-5 and V is TRBV7-6; D is uncertain. CDR3 length equals 14 residues. Between the trimmed V and J ends, which lost 5 bases and 2 bases, there was a span of 10 bases. Germline V gene data show CDR1 as SGHVS and CDR2 as FNYEAQ. The CDR3 nucleotides are TGTGCCAGCAGCCAGGACGGGGGCAATCAGCCCCAGCATTTT. Amino acid sequence: CASSQDGGNQPQHF.